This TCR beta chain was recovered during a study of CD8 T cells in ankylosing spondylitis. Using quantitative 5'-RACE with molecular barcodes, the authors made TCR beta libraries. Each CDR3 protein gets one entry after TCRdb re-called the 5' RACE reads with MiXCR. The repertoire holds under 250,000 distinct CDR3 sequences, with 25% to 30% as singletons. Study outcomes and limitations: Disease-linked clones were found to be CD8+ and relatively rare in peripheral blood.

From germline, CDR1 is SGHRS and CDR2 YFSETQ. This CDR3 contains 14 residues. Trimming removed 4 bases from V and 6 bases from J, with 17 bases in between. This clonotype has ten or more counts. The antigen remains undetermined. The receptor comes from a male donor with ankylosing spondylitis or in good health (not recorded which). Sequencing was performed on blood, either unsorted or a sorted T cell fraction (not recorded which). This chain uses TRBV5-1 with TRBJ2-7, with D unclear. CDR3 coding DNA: TGCGCCAGCAGCCCAAGGTCTGGGTCCAGCGAGCAGTACTTC. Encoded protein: CASSPRSGSSEQYF.